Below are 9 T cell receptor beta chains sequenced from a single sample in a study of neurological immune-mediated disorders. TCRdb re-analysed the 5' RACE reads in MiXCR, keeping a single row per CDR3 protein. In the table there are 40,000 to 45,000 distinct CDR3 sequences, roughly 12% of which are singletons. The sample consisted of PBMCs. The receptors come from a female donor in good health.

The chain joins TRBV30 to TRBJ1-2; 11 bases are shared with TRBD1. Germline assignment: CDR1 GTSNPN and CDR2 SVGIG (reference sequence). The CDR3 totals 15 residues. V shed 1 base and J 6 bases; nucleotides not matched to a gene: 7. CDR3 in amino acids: CAWSGGQGAEDGYTF. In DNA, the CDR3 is TGTGCCTGGAGTGGTGGACAGGGGGCAGAGGATGGCTACACCTTC.

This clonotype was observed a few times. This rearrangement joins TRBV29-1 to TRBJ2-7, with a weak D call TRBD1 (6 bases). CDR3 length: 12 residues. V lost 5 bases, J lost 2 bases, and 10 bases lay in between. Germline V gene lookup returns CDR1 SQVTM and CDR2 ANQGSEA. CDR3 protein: CSVTRDTYEQYF. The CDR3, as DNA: TGCAGCGTTACCCGGGACACCTACGAGCAGTACTTC.

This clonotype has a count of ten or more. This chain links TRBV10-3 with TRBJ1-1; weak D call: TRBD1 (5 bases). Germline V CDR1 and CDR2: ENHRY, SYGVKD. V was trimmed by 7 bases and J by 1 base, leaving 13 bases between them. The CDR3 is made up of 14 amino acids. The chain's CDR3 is CAITQGRENTEAFF. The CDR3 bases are TGTGCCATCACCCAGGGCCGGGAGAACACTGAAGCTTTCTTT.

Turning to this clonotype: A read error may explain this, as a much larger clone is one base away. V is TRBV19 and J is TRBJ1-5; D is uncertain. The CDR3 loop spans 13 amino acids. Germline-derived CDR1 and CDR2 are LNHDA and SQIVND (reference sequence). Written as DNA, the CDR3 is TGTGTCAGTAGTATAGAACTAAATCAGCCCCAGCATTTT. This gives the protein CVSSIELNQPQHF.

CDR3 nucleotides: TGTGCCAGCAGCCGCGCGGGGGCAGATACGCAGTATTTT. It encodes CASSRAGADTQYF. The rearrangement links TRBV11-2 to TRBJ2-3, with 7 bases lining up with TRBD2. The CDR3 contains 13 residues. Germline V gene sequence: CDR1 SGHAT, CDR2 FQNNGV. The trim removed 5 bases at V and 4 bases at J, leaving 3 bases unmatched.

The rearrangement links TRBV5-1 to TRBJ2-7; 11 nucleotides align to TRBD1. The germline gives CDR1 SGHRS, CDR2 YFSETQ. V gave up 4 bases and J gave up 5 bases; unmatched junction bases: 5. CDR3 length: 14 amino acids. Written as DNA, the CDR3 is TGCGCCAGCAGCGGCGGGACAGGGGGAGACGAGCAGTACTTC. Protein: CASSGGTGGDEQYF.

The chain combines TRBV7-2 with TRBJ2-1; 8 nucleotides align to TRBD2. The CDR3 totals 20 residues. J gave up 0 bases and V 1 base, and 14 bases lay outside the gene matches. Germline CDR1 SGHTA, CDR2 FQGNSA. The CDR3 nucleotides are TGTGCCAGCAGCTTAGTCGGCGGGGGGACCTTACCAAGCTCCTACAATGAGCAGTTCTTC. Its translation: CASSLVGGGTLPSSYNEQFF. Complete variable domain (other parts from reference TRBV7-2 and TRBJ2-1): GAGVSQSPSNKVTEKGKDVELRCDPISGHTALYWYRQSLGQGLEFLIYFQGNSAPDKSGLPSDRFSAERTGGSVSTLTIQRTQQEDSAVYLCASSLVGGGTLPSSYNEQFFGPGTRLTVL.

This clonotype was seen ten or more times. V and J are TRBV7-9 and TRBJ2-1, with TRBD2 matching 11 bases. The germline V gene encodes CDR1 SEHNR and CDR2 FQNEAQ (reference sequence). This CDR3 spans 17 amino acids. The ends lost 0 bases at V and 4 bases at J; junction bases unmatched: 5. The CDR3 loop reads CASSLAIAGGDYNEQFF. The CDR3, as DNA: TGTGCCAGCAGCTTAGCAATAGCGGGAGGGGATTACAATGAGCAGTTCTTC. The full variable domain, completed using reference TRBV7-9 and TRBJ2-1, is DTGVSQNPRHKITKRGQNVTFRCDPISEHNRLYWYRQTLGQGPEFLTYFQNEAQLEKSRLLSDRFSAERPKGSFSTLEIQRTEQGDSAMYLCASSLAIAGGDYNEQFFGPGTRLTVL.

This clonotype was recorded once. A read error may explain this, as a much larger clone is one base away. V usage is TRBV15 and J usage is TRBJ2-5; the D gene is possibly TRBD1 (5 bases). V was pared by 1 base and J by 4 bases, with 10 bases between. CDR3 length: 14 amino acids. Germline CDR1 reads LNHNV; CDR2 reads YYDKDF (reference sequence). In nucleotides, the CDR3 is TGTGCCACCAGCAGAGGGACAATGAGAGAGACCCAGTACTTC. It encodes CATSRGTMRETQYF.